The 4 T cell receptor beta chains below were found in one sample sequenced in a study of Graves' ophthalmopathy and Graves' hyperthyroidism. Researchers took RNA transcripts and amplified TCR beta CDR3 regions from them. The library came from an HTBI-primed first-round RT-PCR and a second-round multiplex PCR. Using its own MiXCR run on the multiplex PCR reads, TCRdb lists one record per CDR3 protein. The table has over a million distinct CDR3 sequences, about 40% seen once. Sequences were obtained from peripheral blood or thyroid tissue (not recorded which). All receptors come from an adult man with Graves' hyperthyroidism.

This clonotype was recorded many times. The V gene is TRBV12-3 or TRBV12-4, the J gene TRBJ1-6; 10 bases fit TRBD1. This CDR3 contains 15 residues. J gave up 9 bases and V 6 bases, and 8 bases lay outside the gene matches. This chain's CDR3 is CASSPRGQGFSPLHF. The CDR3 nucleotides are TGTGCCAGCAGCCCGAGGGGACAGGGGTTTTCACCCCTCCACTTT.

The chain recombines TRBV20-1 with TRBJ1-5, with no clear D. Trimming took 8 bases from V and 3 from J, leaving 14 bases between them. Germline V gene sequence: CDR1 DFQATT, CDR2 SNEGSKA (reference sequence). The CDR3 runs 13 residues. The CDR3 DNA reads TGCAGTACAACCAAACCCCCCAATCAGCCCCAGCATTTT. Translated: CSTTKPPNQPQHF.

V is TRBV25-1 and J is TRBJ1-2; 7 bases match TRBD1. CDR1 and CDR2 (germline): MGHDK, SYGVNS. CDR3 length equals 12 residues. Trimming removed 10 bases from V and 7 bases from J; junction bases left unmatched: 9. The CDR3 loop reads CATNRGSSGYTF. The CDR3, as DNA: TGTGCCACCAACAGGGGCAGTAGTGGCTACACCTTC.

The genes are TRBV28 and TRBJ2-7, with unresolved D. The CDR3 covers 11 residues. The germline gives CDR1 MDHEN, CDR2 SYDVKM. Trimming shortened V by 11 bases and J by 5 bases, and 13 bases separated the two germline ends. The CDR3 sequence is CAVPYRDEQYF. The CDR3 region has the DNA TGTGCCGTTCCTTATCGGGACGAGCAGTACTTC. Together with reference TRBV28 and TRBJ2-7, the CDR3 gives the full variable domain: DVKVTQSSRYLVKRTGEKVFLECVQDMDHENMFWYRQDPGLGLRLIYFSYDVKMKEKGDIPEGYSVSREKKERFSLILESASTNQTSMYLCAVPYRDEQYFGPGTRLTVT.